These 13 T cell receptor beta chains came from one sample sequenced in a study of shared clonotypes between healthy human individuals. Some clones are missing from TCRdb's copy, which holds only in-frame ones; the method was immunoSEQ multiplex PCR. The sample shows about 2.3 million clones, about 92% of them seen only once. The sample consisted of naive CD4+ T cells from PBMCs. The subset: CD45RA+ positively selected. These receptor sequences come from a man aged 18 to 30 in good health. Some clones in this sample may be carry-over from other donors' samples.

The chain joins TRBV4-2 to TRBJ1-3; possible D gene TRBD1, 5 bases. Looked up from germline, CDR1 is LGHNA and CDR2 is YNFKEQ. This CDR3 has 17 residues. Trimming cost V 3 bases and J 4 bases, with 19 bases left between them. CDR3 loop: CASSHEPGRFAGNTIYF. CDR3 DNA sequence: TGTGCCAGCAGCCACGAGCCAGGGAGGTTCGCCGGAAACACCATATATTTT.

The rearrangement links TRBV5-1 to TRBJ1-1, with D possibly TRBD1 on 6 matching bases. The CDR3 covers 11 residues. V lost 4 bases and J 7 bases, leaving 8 bases between the germline ends. Germline lookup yields CDR1 SGHRS and CDR2 YFSETQ. As DNA, the CDR3 is TGCGCCAGCAGCGAACAGGGTGAAGCTTTCTTT. This sequence encodes CASSEQGEAFF. Variable domain in full (rest from reference TRBV5-1 and TRBJ1-1): KAGVTQTPRYLIKTRGQQVTLSCSPISGHRSVSWYQQTPGQGLQFLFEYFSETQRNKGNFPGRFSGRQFSNSRSEMNVSTLELGDSALYLCASSEQGEAFFGQGTRLTVV.

The chain couples TRBV28 to TRBJ1-2; TRBD1 aligns across 8 bases. The CDR3 runs 15 residues. Per the germline V gene, CDR1 is MDHEN and CDR2 is SYDVKM. V shed 9 bases, J shed 8 bases, and the junction held 17 bases outside the gene matches. The chain's CDR3 is CARISPGTGGRGYTF. The CDR3 DNA reads as TGTGCCAGGATCAGTCCCGGGACAGGTGGACGCGGCTACACCTTC.

The chain combines TRBV7-9 with TRBJ2-5, with D perhaps matching TRBD1 (5 bases). There are 15 residues in the CDR3. CDR1 SEHNR and CDR2 FQNEAQ come from the germline V gene (reference sequence). V lost 1 base, J lost 5 bases, and 14 bases lay in between. The CDR3 sequence is CASSLGDRTTETQYF. Written as DNA, the CDR3 is TGTGCCAGCAGCTTAGGTGACAGAACTACCGAGACCCAGTACTTC.

J is TRBJ2-2 and V is TRBV6-5; TRBD2 might be the D (5 bases). Germline assignment: CDR1 MNHEY and CDR2 SVGAGI. Trimming left V 4 bases short and J 5 bases short, with 14 bases between. The CDR3 runs to 15 residues. Here the CDR3 reads CASSSPEWRTGELFF. CDR3 DNA: TGTGCCAGCAGTTCGCCGGAATGGAGGACCGGGGAGCTGTTTTTT.

The V call is TRBV5-6, the J call TRBJ1-3; maybe TRBD1 (5 bases). From germline, CDR1 is SGHDT and CDR2 YYEEEE. The V end lost 0 bases, the J end lost 0 bases, and 16 bases lay between the germline ends. CDR3 size: 18 residues. CDR3 protein: CASSLARNRSPSGNTIYF. The DNA for the CDR3 is TGTGCCAGCAGCTTGGCCAGGAACAGGTCCCCCTCTGGAAACACCATATATTTT.

The gene calls are TRBV2 and TRBJ1-2, with TRBD1 identical over 8 bases. The length of the CDR3 is 15 residues. The V and J ends lost 6 bases and 8 bases, in that order; junction bases with no gene match: 14. Germline V CDR1 and CDR2: SNHLY, FYNNEI. The CDR3 loop reads CASRPEGQGAQGYTF. CDR3 nucleotide sequence: TGTGCCAGCAGACCCGAAGGGCAGGGGGCGCAAGGCTACACCTTC. The full variable domain, with the rest looked up from reference TRBV2 and TRBJ1-2, is EPEVTQTPSHQVTQMGQEVILRCVPISNHLYFYWYRQILGQKVEFLVSFYNNEISEKSEIFDDQFSVERPDGSNFTLKIRSTKLEDSAMYFCASRPEGQGAQGYTFGSGTRLTVV.

The V gene is TRBV19, the J gene TRBJ2-5; D unresolved. The V end was cut by 1 base, the J end by 1 base, with 4 bases between. The germline V gene encodes CDR1 LNHDA and CDR2 SQIVND (reference sequence). The CDR3 extends over 13 amino acids. The CDR3 here is CASSIVPQETQYF. CDR3 in DNA: TGTGCCAGTAGTATAGTCCCCCAAGAGACCCAGTACTTC.

This sequence joins TRBV19 and TRBJ1-5, with 9 bases aligning to TRBD1. The CDR3 runs 17 residues. Germline CDR1 is LNHDA and CDR2 is SQIVND (reference sequence). V gave up 5 bases and J gave up 2 bases; unmatched junction bases: 10. CDR3 sequence reads: CASSSTGGARGNQPQHF. CDR3 in DNA: TGTGCCAGTAGTTCAACAGGGGGCGCGAGGGGCAATCAGCCCCAGCATTTT. Filled out from reference TRBV19 and TRBJ1-5, the complete variable domain reads DGGITQSPKYLFRKEGQNVTLSCEQNLNHDAMYWYRQDPGQGLRLIYYSQIVNDFQKGDIAEGYSVSREKKESFPLTVTSAQKNPTAFYLCASSSTGGARGNQPQHFGDGTRLSIL.

In its sample, this clone was seen once. This CDR3 is CASSVEGAGGYTGELFF. The DNA of the CDR3 is TGTGCCAGCAGCGTAGAAGGAGCGGGAGGTTACACCGGGGAGCTGTTTTTT. The chain combines TRBV9 with TRBJ2-2; 9 bases map to TRBD2. Germline CDR1 and CDR2: SGDLS and YYNGEE. V gave up 0 bases and J gave up 3 bases; unmatched junction bases: 6. The CDR3 totals 17 residues.

The chain recombines TRBV28 with TRBJ2-7; D is uncertain. The CDR3 has 16 amino acids. Germline assignment: CDR1 MDHEN and CDR2 SYDVKM. V lost 3 bases to trimming and J lost 3 bases, with 18 bases between them. CDR3 in DNA: TGTGCCAGCAGTTTGGCCATGAGGTCGAACATCTACGAGCAGTACTTC. It encodes CASSLAMRSNIYEQYF. Supplemented by reference TRBV28 and TRBJ2-7, the full variable domain reads DVKVTQSSRYLVKRTGEKVFLECVQDMDHENMFWYRQDPGLGLRLIYFSYDVKMKEKGDIPEGYSVSREKKERFSLILESASTNQTSMYLCASSLAMRSNIYEQYFGPGTRLTVT.

This chain joins TRBV18 and TRBJ2-6; D tentatively fits TRBD1 or TRBD2 (5 bases each). This CDR3 is 16 amino acids long. V was shortened by 5 bases and J by 1 base, with 12 bases between the two germline ends. Germline CDR1 and CDR2: KGHSH and LQKENI. This CDR3 is CASSSQGVSGANVLTF. The DNA for the CDR3 is TGTGCCAGCTCATCTCAGGGAGTATCTGGGGCCAACGTCCTGACTTTC.

The gene calls are TRBV29-1 and TRBJ1-2; TRBD1 matches 7 bases. This CDR3 has 13 residues. Germline CDR1 SQVTM, CDR2 ANQGSEA. Trimming cost V 4 bases and J 7 bases; bases outside gene matches: 9. The CDR3 nucleotides read TGCAGCGTTGTTTGGACAGGTATTGCTGGCTACACCTTC. It encodes CSVVWTGIAGYTF.